A selection of T cell receptor beta chains follows, all from one sample in a study of blood T cell dynamics during melanoma immunotherapy. The table came from immunoSEQ multiplex PCR; TCRdb's copy has only in-frame clones and leaves some out. The sample has several thousand clones, 70% to 90% seen once; the top ten hold roughly 2.5%. The source was blood, collected from a patient treated with checkpoint blockade. Every receptor here comes from a human donor with melanoma. Both conserved end residues are part of each CDR3. A D gene is named only where the DNA matches it firmly. Size values are once, few and many counts, or a class for expanded clones, and some rows have none.

abundance	v_gene	j_gene	d_gene	CDR3aa	CDR3nt
-	TRBV6-5	TRBJ1-2	-	CASSYVRGDSAGYTF	TGTGCCAGCAGTTACGTTCGAGGGGATTCGGCTGGCTACACCTTC
-	TRBV19	TRBJ2-6	-	CASSIPEISLGANVLTF	TGTGCCAGTAGTATTCCGGAGATCTCCCTGGGGGCCAACGTCCTGACTTTC
-	TRBV4-1	TRBJ2-7	-	CASSHPIQSYEQYF	TGCGCCAGCAGCCATCCGATCCAGAGCTACGAGCAGTACTTC
-	TRBV21-1	TRBJ2-1	-	CASSKGPPTEQFF	TGTGCCAGCAGCAAGGGGCCTCCCACTGAGCAGTTCTTC
-	TRBV10-3	TRBJ1-2	TRBD1	CAISGQGYGYTF	TGTGCCATCAGTGGACAGGGATATGGCTACACCTTC
once	TRBV2	TRBJ2-7	-	CASGGQYYEQYF	TGTGCCAGCGGCGGGCAGTACTACGAGCAGTACTTC
-	TRBV5-4	TRBJ2-7	TRBD1	CASSLTGQGYYEQYF	TGTGCCAGCAGCTTAACAGGACAGGGATACTACGAGCAGTACTTC
-	TRBV9	TRBJ2-7	TRBD1	CASSPGTGGFIEQYF	TGTGCCAGCAGCCCCGGGACAGGGGGCTTCATCGAGCAGTACTTC
few	TRBV7-9	TRBJ1-5	-	CASSLADGNSNQPQHF	TGTGCCAGCAGCTTAGCGGACGGGAATAGCAATCAGCCCCAGCATTTT
-	TRBV21-1	TRBJ1-4	-	CASSVVGVNGEKLFF	TGTGCCAGCAGTGTTGTGGGGGTTAACGGGGAAAAACTGTTTTTT
-	TRBV19	TRBJ2-3	TRBD1	CASSPGTVRSTDTQYF	TGTGCCAGCTCCCCCGGGACAGTACGGAGCACAGATACGCAGTATTTT
-	TRBV6-1	TRBJ1-1	-	CASSRSGQSEAFF	TGTGCCAGCAGCCGCTCGGGACAATCTGAAGCTTTCTTT
-	TRBV11-3	TRBJ2-7	TRBD1	CASSRQGASDEQYF	TGTGCCAGCAGTAGACAGGGGGCGTCGGACGAGCAGTACTTC
-	TRBV9	TRBJ1-4	-	CASGLQGLNEKLFF	TGTGCCAGCGGACTACAGGGTCTTAATGAAAAACTGTTTTTT
-	TRBV19	TRBJ1-2	-	CASSMGGRANYGYTF	TGTGCCAGTAGTATGGGGGGCCGGGCTAACTATGGCTACACCTTC
-	TRBV7-3	TRBJ1-6	-	CASSLTVLNSPLHF	TGTGCCAGCAGCCTGACGGTTTTGAATTCACCCCTCCACTTT